A single sample is the source of the 9 T cell receptor beta chains below, sequenced in a study of blood T cell repertoires in COVID-19. This table comes from immunoSEQ multiplex PCR, and its TCRdb copy is limited to in-frame clones, with some not included. The repertoire holds roughly 180,000 clones, with over 65% as singletons. Sample: PBMCs or T cells enriched from blood (not recorded which). The receptor source for this set is a woman between 45 and 65 years old who had recovered from COVID-19.

The rearrangement links TRBV19 to TRBJ1-3; D remains unclear. Looked up from germline, CDR1 is LNHDA and CDR2 is SQIVND (reference sequence). There are 13 residues in the CDR3. The V gene lost 7 bases and the J gene lost 4 bases, with 11 bases spanning the gap. The CDR3 reads CASKRASGNTIYF. The CDR3 nucleotides read TGTGCCAGTAAGCGGGCCTCGGGAAACACCATATATTTT.

This rearrangement joins TRBV20-1 to TRBJ1-1; D not certain. This CDR3 comprises 11 residues. Germline V lookup: CDR1 DFQATT, CDR2 SNEGSKA (reference sequence). V gave up 8 bases and J gave up 6 bases, with 13 bases separating them. The CDR3 protein is CSSSPVAEAFF. DNA for the CDR3: TGCAGTTCCTCCCCTGTCGCTGAAGCTTTCTTT.

The chain uses TRBV7-2 and TRBJ1-1; 8 bases match TRBD1. J was trimmed by 5 bases and V by 2 bases; bases with no gene match: 13. This CDR3 comprises 17 residues. The germline CDR1 and CDR2 sequences are SGHTA and FQGNSA. The CDR3 sequence: CASSLTRVRGLRTEAFF. The CDR3 coding sequence is TGTGCCAGCAGCTTAACAAGGGTCAGGGGGCTAAGGACTGAAGCTTTCTTT. The variable domain in full, with the rest retrieved from reference TRBV7-2 and TRBJ1-1, is GAGVSQSPSNKVTEKGKDVELRCDPISGHTALYWYRQSLGQGLEFLIYFQGNSAPDKSGLPSDRFSAERTGGSVSTLTIQRTQQEDSAVYLCASSLTRVRGLRTEAFFGQGTRLTVV.

In this sample, this clone turned up once. This chain uses TRBV23-1 with TRBJ2-7; 12 bases line up with TRBD2. TRBV23-1 is filed as an ORF, its function uncertain. V shed 7 bases, J shed 3 bases, and the junction held 13 bases outside the gene matches. This CDR3 region has 17 residues. The CDR3 DNA sequence: TGCGCCAGCACACGAACCCCGACTAGCGGGGGTGGCTACGAGCAGTACGTC. Its protein is CASTRTPTSGGGYEQYV.

The chain employs TRBV5-1 and TRBJ1-1, with 7 bases that match TRBD1. From germline, CDR1 is SGHRS and CDR2 YFSETQ. J lost 1 base, V lost 7 bases, and 13 bases had no gene match. The CDR3 consists of 16 residues. The CDR3 is CASGIGTAEQNTEAFF. CDR3 DNA: TGCGCCAGCGGAATCGGGACAGCAGAACAGAACACTGAAGCTTTCTTT.

This clone showed up just once. This sequence joins TRBV18 and TRBJ1-4; possible D gene TRBD1, 5 bases. Deletions cut 3 bases from V and 8 bases from J, with 13 bases between. The CDR3 has 14 residues. In germline, CDR1 is KGHSH, CDR2 LQKENI. DNA of the CDR3: TGTGCCAGCTCACCGGTGTCCGGGGGGGAAAAACTGTTTTTT. This translates into CASSPVSGGEKLFF.

The J gene is TRBJ2-1, the V gene TRBV5-4, with 9 positions matching TRBD1. The J segment lost 8 bases and the V segment lost 4 bases, leaving 16 bases of the junction unmatched. The CDR3 contains 17 residues. Per the germline V gene, CDR1 is SGHNT and CDR2 is YYREEE (reference sequence). The DNA for the CDR3 is TGTGCCAGCAGCACCACCACCGGGACAGGGATCTGGGATGAGCAGTTCTTC. Encoded protein: CASSTTTGTGIWDEQFF.

The rearrangement joins TRBV30 to TRBJ1-5; no clear D. This CDR3 has 15 amino acids. V shed 2 bases and J shed 0 bases, with 11 bases lying between them. Germline loops: CDR1 GTSNPN, CDR2 SVGIG (reference sequence). CDR3 sequence reads: CAWSRGAYSNQPQHF. As DNA, the CDR3 is TGTGCCTGGAGTCGAGGCGCCTATAGCAATCAGCCCCAGCATTTT. Full variable domain (remainder filled in from reference TRBV30 and TRBJ1-5): SQTIHQWPATLVQPVGSPLSLECTVEGTSNPNLYWYRQAAGRGLQLLFYSVGIGQISSEVPQNLSASRPQDRQFILSSKKLLLSDSGFYLCAWSRGAYSNQPQHFGDGTRLSIL.

The gene calls are TRBV2 and TRBJ2-7, with TRBD1 matching 10 bases. There are 12 residues in the CDR3. Trimming cost V 6 bases and J 5 bases; bases outside gene matches: 1. Germline V lookup: CDR1 SNHLY, CDR2 FYNNEI. The CDR3 DNA reads as TGTGCCAGCAGGGACAGGGGGAACGAGCAGTACGTC. This gives the protein CASRDRGNEQYV.